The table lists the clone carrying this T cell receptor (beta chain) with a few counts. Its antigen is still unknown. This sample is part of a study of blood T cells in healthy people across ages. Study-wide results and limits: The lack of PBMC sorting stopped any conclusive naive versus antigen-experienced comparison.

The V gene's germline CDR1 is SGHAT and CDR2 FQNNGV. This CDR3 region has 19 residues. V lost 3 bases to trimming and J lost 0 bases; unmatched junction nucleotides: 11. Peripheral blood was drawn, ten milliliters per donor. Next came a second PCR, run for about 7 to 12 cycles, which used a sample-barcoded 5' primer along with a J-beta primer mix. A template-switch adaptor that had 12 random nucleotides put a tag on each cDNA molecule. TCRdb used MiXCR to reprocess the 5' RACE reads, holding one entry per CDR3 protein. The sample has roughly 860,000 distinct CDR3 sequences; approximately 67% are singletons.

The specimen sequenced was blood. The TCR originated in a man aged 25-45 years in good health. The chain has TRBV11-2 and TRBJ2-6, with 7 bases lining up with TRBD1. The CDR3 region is CASSLSPGTVFSGANVLTF. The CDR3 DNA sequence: TGTGCCAGCAGCTTGAGTCCCGGGACAGTTTTCTCTGGGGCCAACGTCCTGACTTTC.